Shown below are 2 T cell receptor beta chains from a single sample sequenced in a study of T-cell reconstitution after alpha-beta-depleted transplantation in children. Researchers prepared the TCRbeta library using unique molecular identifiers, the study reports. TCRdb called the PCR reads again in MiXCR, with one record for every CDR3 protein. The profile shows around 580,000 distinct CDR3 sequences, under 25% of them singletons. The sample was PBMCs, mostly from graft donor cells, taken 360 days after TCRalphabeta/CD19-depleted stem cell transplant. The receptors derive from a boy under two years old who had a stem cell transplant for acute myeloid leukemia, so the T cells may come from the graft donor.

A few counts support this clonotype. The V and J genes are TRBV12-3 or TRBV12-4 and TRBJ2-7; a possible D gene is TRBD1 (6 bases). The CDR3 sequence is 12 residues long. Deletions cut 6 bases from V and 3 bases from J, with 9 bases between. CDR3 nucleotide sequence: TGTGCCAGCAGGGGGGCAGACTACGAGCAGTACGTC. Amino acids: CASRGADYEQYV.

The J gene is TRBJ2-3, the V gene TRBV20-1; 11 positions match TRBD2. Germline V gene lookup returns CDR1 DFQATT and CDR2 SNEGSKA (reference sequence). The CDR3 loop spans 15 amino acids. Unmatched junction bases numbered 10, after V lost 5 bases and J lost 6 bases. The CDR3 region is CSARKLAGEGDTQYF. In DNA, the CDR3 is TGCAGTGCTCGAAAACTAGCGGGGGAAGGGGATACGCAGTATTTT.